Listed here is a single TCR beta chain. Its antigen is not identified. The germline V gene encodes CDR1 DFQATT and CDR2 SNEGSKA (reference sequence). The CDR3 consists of 12 residues. The V end was cut by 5 bases, the J end by 7 bases, with 12 bases between. This sample was taken from a study of T cells in Graves' hyperthyroidism and ophthalmopathy. Overall study results and limits: In blood, most of the thyroid clonotypes expanded above 0.001 were also present.

For ophthalmopathy patients, the Clinical Activity Score was at least 3 and the NOSPECS grade at least 4; duration was under 3 months. Patients with uncontrolled infections, other autoimmune diseases, pregnancy or lactation were excluded. The PBMCs had their origin in about 9.7 ml of fresh peripheral blood. RNA transcripts yielded amplified TCR beta CDR3 regions. The HTBI primer set drove a first-round RT-PCR of the TCR CDR3. TCRdb analysed the multiplex PCR reads with MiXCR anew, one entry per CDR3 protein. The sample yields about 640,000 distinct CDR3 sequences, more than 20% seen once. The source is a man aged 25 to 40 with Graves' ophthalmopathy. The V gene is TRBV20-1, the J gene TRBJ2-1, with D hard to call. Input material: blood. The CDR3 loop reads CSALPRSNEQFF. The CDR3 DNA follows: TGCAGTGCTCTTCCCCGGTCGAATGAGCAGTTCTTC.